The next 30 T cell receptor beta chains were all read from a single sample in a study of cytomegalovirus exposure and HLA in healthy donors. Primers for the PCR totalled 60 Vbeta and 13 Jbeta. Repertoires were generated with immunoSEQ multiplex PCR, while TCRdb's copy carries only in-frame clones and drops some. The sample lists about 140,000 clones; almost 85% were seen once. Sequenced sample: PBMCs. The receptor set was obtained from a middle-aged woman in good health and CMV-seronegative.

A few counts support this clone. V and J are TRBV7-8 and TRBJ2-7; tentative D call: TRBD1 (5 bases). The V gene lost 10 bases and the J gene lost 9 bases, with 16 bases spanning the gap. CDR3 length: 11 residues. CDR1 SGHVS and CDR2 FQNEAQ come from the germline V gene. Here the CDR3 DNA reads TGTGCCATAGAGGCTCCTCAGGGGCAGTACTTC. Translated, it gives CAIEAPQGQYF.

The chain couples TRBV30 to TRBJ2-3; D perhaps matches TRBD2 (5 bases). The CDR3 has 15 amino acids. Looked up from germline, CDR1 is GTSNPN and CDR2 is SVGIG (reference sequence). V shed 1 base and J shed 7 bases, with 18 bases lying between them. The CDR3 spells CAWSERYLRVNTQYF. CDR3 DNA: TGTGCCTGGAGTGAGAGATATCTGAGGGTGAATACGCAGTATTTT.

The chain is built from TRBV5-1 and TRBJ2-3; D is uncertain. Trimming took off 4 bases at V and 0 bases at J, with 6 bases between the two ends. The germline CDR1 and CDR2 sequences are SGHRS and YFSETQ. This CDR3 is 13 amino acids long. The CDR3 DNA reads TGCGCCAGCAGCCCGTTCAGCACAGATACGCAGTATTTT. This sequence encodes CASSPFSTDTQYF.

CDR3 sequence: CASSPGQGVNTQYF. DNA of the CDR3: TGTGCCAGCAGCCCGGGACAGGGAGTGAATACGCAGTATTTT. The V call is TRBV7-7, the J call TRBJ2-3; TRBD1 agrees at 9 bases. Germline V gene sequence: CDR1 SSHAT, CDR2 FNYEAQ (reference sequence). With 5 bases clipped from V and 7 bases from J, the junction kept 7 bases outside the gene matches. CDR3 length: 14 residues.

The rearrangement uses TRBV2 and TRBJ2-1; 8 bases are shared with TRBD2. The germline gives CDR1 SNHLY, CDR2 FYNNEI. J was trimmed by 4 bases and V by 10 bases; bases with no gene match: 12. CDR3 length equals 15 residues. Here the CDR3 DNA reads TGTGCCACAGGGGATGCGAGCGGGAGTTACAATGAGCAGTTCTTC. Its translation: CATGDASGSYNEQFF.

This clone was seen a handful of times. This chain uses TRBV19 with TRBJ2-3; a possible D gene is TRBD2 (5 bases). The CDR3 is 15 amino acids. From germline, CDR1 is LNHDA and CDR2 SQIVND (reference sequence). V lost 11 bases, J lost 5 bases, and 23 bases lay in between. The CDR3 DNA follows: TGTGCCGGCTCACCCTCTGGCTCTGCGGGAGATACGCAGTATTTT. As protein: CAGSPSGSAGDTQYF.

The chain recombines TRBV7-2 with TRBJ2-7; 13 nucleotides align to TRBD2. Trimming at V came to 5 bases and at J to 6 bases, leaving 16 bases not matched to a gene. CDR1 and CDR2 (germline): SGHTA, FQGNSA. The CDR3 extends over 18 amino acids. CDR3 coding DNA: TGTGCCAGCAGCCTCCGCAGCAGGACTAGCGGGAGTATAGGCGAGCAGTACTTC. As protein: CASSLRSRTSGSIGEQYF.

The V and J genes are TRBV27 and TRBJ2-7; unclear D gene. V lost 6 bases, J lost 0 bases, and 15 bases lay in between. CDR1 is MNHEY and CDR2 is SMNVEV in the germline V gene (reference sequence). The CDR3 is 15 amino acids. The CDR3 protein is CASSTLYSASYEQYF. CDR3 DNA: TGTGCCAGCAGCACACTGTACAGTGCCTCCTACGAGCAGTACTTC.

This chain links TRBV11-2 with TRBJ1-4, with 7 bases fitting TRBD1. Germline V CDR1 and CDR2: SGHAT, FQNNGV. The V gene end was trimmed by 5 bases and the J gene end by 8 bases; junction bases not matched to a gene: 11. This CDR3 has 15 residues. DNA of the CDR3: TGTGCCAGCAGCGCTGCAGGGGGATTGGAAGAAAAACTGTTTTTT. This codes for CASSAAGGLEEKLFF.

The chain has TRBV28 and TRBJ2-1; 7 nucleotides match TRBD1. Germline CDR1 and CDR2: MDHEN and SYDVKM. This CDR3 is built from 16 residues. J was trimmed by 4 bases and V by 5 bases; bases with no gene match: 11. The CDR3 reads CASSASGTAFYNEQFF. For the CDR3, the DNA is TGTGCCAGCAGTGCCTCCGGGACAGCTTTTTACAATGAGCAGTTCTTC.

The V and J genes are TRBV19 and TRBJ2-1; D is perhaps TRBD1 (5 bases). CDR3 length: 16 amino acids. Germline assignment: CDR1 LNHDA and CDR2 SQIVND (reference sequence). Between the trimmed V and J ends, which lost 1 base and 2 bases, there was a span of 12 bases. As DNA, the CDR3 is TGTGCCAGTAGTATAGGCCCTAAGGGGACCTACAATGAGCAGTTCTTC. Translating gives CASSIGPKGTYNEQFF.

This clone occurred once. The chain has TRBV12-5 and TRBJ1-3, with D possibly matching TRBD1 (5 bases). The CDR3 length is 18 residues. V dropped 1 base and J dropped 0 bases, with 16 bases sitting between them. The germline gives CDR1 LGHNT, CDR2 FRNRAP. The CDR3 DNA reads as TGTGCTAGTGGTTTGGACTCGGGGGTTGGAATCTCTGGAAACACCATATATTTT. As protein: CASGLDSGVGISGNTIYF.

The V and J genes are TRBV5-1 and TRBJ1-2; 8 bases are a match to TRBD1. V lost 7 bases to trimming and J lost 2 bases; unmatched junction nucleotides: 16. CDR3 length equals 17 residues. Germline CDR1 is SGHRS and CDR2 is YFSETQ. The CDR3 loop is CASRGRTGLHINYGYTF. DNA for the CDR3: TGCGCCAGCCGAGGCCGGACAGGGCTCCATATAAACTATGGCTACACCTTC.

V usage is TRBV7-3 and J usage is TRBJ2-2; 7 bases line up with TRBD2. V lost 5 bases, J lost 1 base, and 1 base stayed unmatched. This CDR3 is 14 amino acids long. Germline CDR1 is SGHTA and CDR2 is FQGTGA. CDR3 loop: CASSGGRNTGELFF. The CDR3, as DNA: TGTGCCAGCAGCGGCGGGAGGAACACCGGGGAGCTGTTTTTT.

The chain recombines TRBV9 with TRBJ1-3; 9 nucleotides align to TRBD1. Germline CDR1 SGDLS, CDR2 YYNGEE. This CDR3 region has 15 residues. Trimming cost V 3 bases and J 4 bases; bases outside gene matches: 5. As DNA, the CDR3 is TGTGCCAGCAGCGCACAGGGGGCGCGAGGAAACACCATATATTTT. It is translated as CASSAQGARGNTIYF.

The chain links TRBV30 to TRBJ2-7; D ambiguous. V was shortened by 0 bases and J by 2 bases, with 2 bases between the two germline ends. Germline CDR1 reads GTSNPN; CDR2 reads SVGIG (reference sequence). The CDR3 is made up of 11 amino acids. The CDR3, as DNA: TGTGCCTGGAGTGTCGCCTACGAGCAGTACTTC. Translated: CAWSVAYEQYF.

The sample holds one count of this clone. The V and J genes are TRBV27 and TRBJ2-4, with 12 bases aligning to TRBD2. The CDR3 sequence is 17 residues long. With V trimmed by 5 bases and J by 8 bases, 13 bases remained unmatched. Germline V gene sequence: CDR1 MNHEY, CDR2 SMNVEV (reference sequence). The CDR3: CASSPLSTSGSGDIQYF. The CDR3, as DNA: TGTGCCAGCAGTCCATTGTCGACTAGCGGGAGTGGCGACATTCAGTACTTC.

This chain connects TRBV28 to TRBJ2-2, with 7 bases matching TRBD1. This CDR3 contains 15 residues. The V gene end was trimmed by 2 bases and the J gene end by 7 bases; junction bases not matched to a gene: 7. Looked up from germline, CDR1 is MDHEN and CDR2 is SYDVKM. The CDR3 DNA reads TGTGCCAGCAGTTTAATCTCGCAGGGGGTCGGGGAGCTGTTTTTT. This gives the protein CASSLISQGVGELFF.

The chain is built from TRBV7-9 and TRBJ2-5, with D hard to call. Germline values: CDR1 SEHNR, CDR2 FQNEAQ (reference sequence). Trimming took 2 bases from V and 5 from J, leaving 12 bases between them. The CDR3 sequence is 14 residues long. The CDR3 DNA reads TGTGCCAGCAGCTTAACGGTATTGCCGGAGACCCAGTACTTC. Translation gives CASSLTVLPETQYF. Combining the CDR3 with reference TRBV7-9 and TRBJ2-5 gives the whole variable domain DTGVSQNPRHKITKRGQNVTFRCDPISEHNRLYWYRQTLGQGPEFLTYFQNEAQLEKSRLLSDRFSAERPKGSFSTLEIQRTEQGDSAMYLCASSLTVLPETQYFGPGTRLLVL.

The chain carries TRBV7-2 and TRBJ2-7; 7 bases line up with TRBD1. Looked up from germline, CDR1 is SGHTA and CDR2 is FQGNSA. CDR3 length equals 13 residues. J lost 6 bases, V lost 3 bases, and 5 bases had no gene match. Here the CDR3 reads CASSLETGLEQYF. The CDR3, as DNA: TGTGCCAGCAGCTTGGAGACAGGGCTCGAGCAGTACTTC.

The chain couples TRBV28 to TRBJ1-1, with D unclear. This CDR3 is 12 amino acids long. Trimming took 2 bases from V and 7 from J, leaving 8 bases between them. The germline V gene encodes CDR1 MDHEN and CDR2 SYDVKM. The CDR3 DNA follows: TGTGCCAGCAGTTTAATGTTTATTGAAGCTTTCTTT. This encodes CASSLMFIEAFF.

This clone was seen a few times. V is TRBV11-2 and J is TRBJ1-2, with TRBD1 matching over 7 bases. Germline values: CDR1 SGHAT, CDR2 FQNNGV. The V and J ends lost 1 base and 2 bases, in that order; junction bases with no gene match: 1. This CDR3 comprises 14 residues. CDR3 loop: CASSLVQGNYGYTF. The CDR3 coding sequence is TGTGCCAGCAGCTTAGTACAGGGGAACTATGGCTACACCTTC.

This chain uses TRBV28 with TRBJ2-1; D possibly corresponds to TRBD2 (5 bases). Trimming pared 8 bases from V and 7 bases from J, leaving 21 bases between. In germline, CDR1 is MDHEN, CDR2 SYDVKM. The CDR3 consists of 15 residues. CDR3 nucleotides: TGTGCCAGCCATAACAGTCGGGGTTTCCCAAATGAGCAGTTCTTC. Amino acids: CASHNSRGFPNEQFF.

CDR3 bases: TGTGCCAGCAGCCTCCTAGCGGGGGAACCCAATGAGCAGTTCTTC. Translated: CASSLLAGEPNEQFF. The chain has TRBV28 and TRBJ2-1, with TRBD2 matching over 10 bases. V dropped 6 bases and J dropped 6; count of bases not matched to a gene: 8. The CDR3 has 15 residues. Germline CDR1 and CDR2: MDHEN and SYDVKM.

The CDR3: CASSLGAGPWFF. For the CDR3, the DNA is TGTGCCAGCAGCTTAGGGGCGGGACCTTGGTTCTTC. The chain is built from TRBV7-9 and TRBJ2-1; tentative D call: TRBD2 (6 bases). Germline CDR1 SEHNR, CDR2 FQNEAQ (reference sequence). Deletions cut 1 base from V and 15 bases from J, with 13 bases between. The CDR3 has 12 amino acids.

This clone was picked up one time. J is TRBJ2-7 and V is TRBV6-5; D not certain. This CDR3 has 14 amino acids. Trimming pared 8 bases from V and 0 bases from J, leaving 14 bases between. Germline CDR1 reads MNHEY; CDR2 reads SVGAGI. The CDR3 here is CASQLQYSSYEQYF. CDR3 bases: TGTGCCAGCCAGTTACAGTATAGCTCCTACGAGCAGTACTTC.

This clone has only one observation. The J gene is TRBJ1-3, the V gene TRBV9, with D perhaps TRBD1 (6 bases). V was shortened by 3 bases and J by 2 bases, with 12 bases between the two germline ends. Germline CDR1 is SGDLS and CDR2 is YYNGEE. The CDR3 is made up of 15 amino acids. The CDR3 sequence is CASSEQGSAGNTIYF. In DNA, the CDR3 is TGTGCCAGCAGCGAACAGGGTAGTGCTGGAAACACCATATATTTT.

The rearrangement uses TRBV28 and TRBJ2-3, with 12 bases lining up with TRBD2. J gave up 6 bases and V 8 bases, and 9 bases lay outside the gene matches. Germline V gene data show CDR1 as MDHEN and CDR2 as SYDVKM. The CDR3 is 15 amino acids. CDR3 nucleotide sequence: TGTGCCAGCCGTAGACTAGCGGGAGACTGGGATACGCAGTATTTT. Its translation is CASRRLAGDWDTQYF.

The chain couples TRBV2 to TRBJ2-1; D is unresolved. The V gene lost 7 bases and the J gene lost 0 bases, with 10 bases spanning the gap. Germline assignment: CDR1 SNHLY and CDR2 FYNNEI. The CDR3 loop spans 14 amino acids. CDR3 region: CASILRPSYNEQFF. As DNA, the CDR3 is TGTGCCAGCATTCTTCGTCCCTCCTACAATGAGCAGTTCTTC.

The rearrangement uses TRBV5-1 and TRBJ2-1; perhaps TRBD1 as D (7 bases). Germline V gene data show CDR1 as SGHRS and CDR2 as YFSETQ. The CDR3 loop spans 18 amino acids. Trimming left V 0 bases short and J 5 bases short, with 21 bases between. The CDR3 region is CASSLALSRGASDNEQFF. CDR3 in DNA: TGCGCCAGCAGCTTGGCGCTCTCCAGGGGGGCGAGTGACAATGAGCAGTTCTTC.